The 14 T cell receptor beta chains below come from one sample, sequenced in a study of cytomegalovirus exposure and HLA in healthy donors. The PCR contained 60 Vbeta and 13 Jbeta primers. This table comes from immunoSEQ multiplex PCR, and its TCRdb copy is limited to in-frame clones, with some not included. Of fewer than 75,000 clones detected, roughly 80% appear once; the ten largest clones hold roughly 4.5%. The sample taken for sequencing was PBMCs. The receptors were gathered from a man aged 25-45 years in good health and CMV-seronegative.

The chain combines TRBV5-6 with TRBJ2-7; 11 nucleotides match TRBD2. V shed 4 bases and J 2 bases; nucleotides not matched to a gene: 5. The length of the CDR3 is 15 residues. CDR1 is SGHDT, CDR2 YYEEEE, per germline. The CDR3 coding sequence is TGTGCCAGCAGCCCGGGACTAGCGGACGCCTACGAGCAGTACTTC. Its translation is CASSPGLADAYEQYF.

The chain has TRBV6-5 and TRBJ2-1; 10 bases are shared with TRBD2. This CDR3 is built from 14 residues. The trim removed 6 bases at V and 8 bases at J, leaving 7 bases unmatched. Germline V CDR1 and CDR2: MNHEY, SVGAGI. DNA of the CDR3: TGTGCCAGCAGATTAGCGGGAGGTGTCGATGAGCAGTTCTTC. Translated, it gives CASRLAGGVDEQFF.

This CDR3 reads CASGTPLRHEQETQYF. Here the CDR3 DNA reads TGTGCTAGTGGTACCCCCCTTCGACACGAGCAAGAGACCCAGTACTTC. The chain is built from TRBV12-5 and TRBJ2-5; D is ambiguous. Trimming took 5 bases from V and 2 from J, leaving 18 bases between them. Germline V CDR1 and CDR2: LGHNT, FRNRAP. CDR3 length: 16 amino acids.

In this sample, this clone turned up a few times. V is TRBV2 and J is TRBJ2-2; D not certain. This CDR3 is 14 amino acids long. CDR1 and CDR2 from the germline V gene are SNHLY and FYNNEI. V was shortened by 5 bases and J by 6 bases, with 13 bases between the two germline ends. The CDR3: CASSLQPVAGELFF. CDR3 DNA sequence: TGTGCCAGCAGTCTACAGCCCGTGGCCGGGGAGCTGTTTTTT.

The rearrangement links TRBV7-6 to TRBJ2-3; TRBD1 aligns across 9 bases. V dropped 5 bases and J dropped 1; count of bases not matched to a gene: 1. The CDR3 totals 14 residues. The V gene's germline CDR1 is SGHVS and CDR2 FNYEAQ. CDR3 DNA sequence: TGTGCCAGCAGCCGACAGGGGGGCACAGATACGCAGTATTTT. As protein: CASSRQGGTDTQYF.

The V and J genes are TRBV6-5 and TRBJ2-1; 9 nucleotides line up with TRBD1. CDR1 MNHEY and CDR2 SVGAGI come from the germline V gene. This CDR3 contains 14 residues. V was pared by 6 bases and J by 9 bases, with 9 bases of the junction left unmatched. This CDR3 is CASRLTGGGSEQFF. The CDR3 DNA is TGTGCCAGCAGGCTTACAGGGGGCGGGTCTGAGCAGTTCTTC.

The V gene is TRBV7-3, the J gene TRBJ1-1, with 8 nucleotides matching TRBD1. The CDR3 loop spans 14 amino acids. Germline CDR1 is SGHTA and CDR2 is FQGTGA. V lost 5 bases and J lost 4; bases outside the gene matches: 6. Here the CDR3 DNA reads TGTGCCAGCAGCCCGCTGACAGGGGTCACTGAAGCTTTCTTT. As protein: CASSPLTGVTEAFF.

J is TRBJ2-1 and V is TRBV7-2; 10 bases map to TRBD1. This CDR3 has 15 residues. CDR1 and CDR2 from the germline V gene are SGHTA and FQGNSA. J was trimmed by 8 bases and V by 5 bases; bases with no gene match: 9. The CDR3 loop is CASSLGTGARDEQFF. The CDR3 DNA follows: TGTGCCAGCAGCCTCGGGACAGGGGCCAGGGATGAGCAGTTCTTC.

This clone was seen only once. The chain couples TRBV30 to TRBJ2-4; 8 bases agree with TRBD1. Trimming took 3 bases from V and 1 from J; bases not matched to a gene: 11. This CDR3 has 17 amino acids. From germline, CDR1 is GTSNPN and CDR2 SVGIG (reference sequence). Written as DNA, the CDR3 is TGTGCCTGGAGCGGCTCAGGGGGCTCGGGTGCCAAAAACATTCAGTACTTC. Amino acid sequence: CAWSGSGGSGAKNIQYF. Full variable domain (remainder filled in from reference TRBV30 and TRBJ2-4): SQTIHQWPATLVQPVGSPLSLECTVEGTSNPNLYWYRQAAGRGLQLLFYSVGIGQISSEVPQNLSASRPQDRQFILSSKKLLLSDSGFYLCAWSGSGGSGAKNIQYFGAGTRLSVL.

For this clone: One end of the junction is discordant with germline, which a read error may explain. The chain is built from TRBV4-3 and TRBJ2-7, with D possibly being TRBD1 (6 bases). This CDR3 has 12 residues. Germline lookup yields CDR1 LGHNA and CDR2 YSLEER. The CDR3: CANSQGTTGQYF. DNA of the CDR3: TGCGCCAACAGCCAAGGGACAACCGGCCAGTACTTC.

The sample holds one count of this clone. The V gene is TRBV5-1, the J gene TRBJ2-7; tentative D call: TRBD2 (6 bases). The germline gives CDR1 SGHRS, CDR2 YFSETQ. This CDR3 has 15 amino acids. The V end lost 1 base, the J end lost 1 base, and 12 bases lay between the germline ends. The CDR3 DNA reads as TGCGCCAGCAGCTTGATCCCGGGGGTGTCCTACGAGCAGTACTTC. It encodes CASSLIPGVSYEQYF.

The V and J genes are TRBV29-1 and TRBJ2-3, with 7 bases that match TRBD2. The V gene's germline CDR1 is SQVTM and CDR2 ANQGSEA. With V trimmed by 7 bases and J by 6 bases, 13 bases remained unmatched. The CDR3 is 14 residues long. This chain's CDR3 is CSALPGEGGDTQYF. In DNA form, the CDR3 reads TGCAGCGCTCTCCCCGGGGAGGGAGGGGATACGCAGTATTTT.

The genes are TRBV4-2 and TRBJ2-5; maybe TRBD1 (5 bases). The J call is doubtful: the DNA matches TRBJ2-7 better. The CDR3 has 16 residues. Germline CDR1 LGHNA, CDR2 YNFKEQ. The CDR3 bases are TGTGCCAGCAGCCAAGAATGGCAGGGTAGTTTCGACGAGCAGTACTTC. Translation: CASSQEWQGSFDEQYF.

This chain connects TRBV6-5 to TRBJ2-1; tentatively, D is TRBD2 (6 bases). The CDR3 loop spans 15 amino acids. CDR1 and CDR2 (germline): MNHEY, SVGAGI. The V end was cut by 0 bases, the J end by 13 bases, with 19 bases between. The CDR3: CASSYSTGRASVQFF. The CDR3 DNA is TGTGCCAGCAGTTACTCGACGGGCCGGGCTAGCGTTCAGTTCTTC.